The 3 T cell receptor beta chains below all came from one sample that was sequenced in a study of T cell responses to AZD1222 COVID-19 vaccine. Sequencing used immunoSEQ multiplex PCR; TCRdb keeps in-frame clones, though not all of them. Seen here are about 100,000 clones, roughly 84% observed once, and the top ten hold approximately 1.3%. Material: peripheral blood, obtained on day 0 of AZD1222 vaccination. These receptors were taken from an adult in good health.

The V gene is TRBV7-2, the J gene TRBJ1-3, with D unresolved. The germline V gene has CDR1 SGHTA and CDR2 FQGNSA. V was clipped by 6 bases and J by 4 bases, with 19 bases between them. This CDR3 has 16 amino acids. In DNA form, the CDR3 reads TGTGCCAGCAGTCCTGGGCGTACAGCTGAGGGAAACACCATATATTTT. Its translation: CASSPGRTAEGNTIYF. Supplemented by reference TRBV7-2 and TRBJ1-3, the full variable domain reads GAGVSQSPSNKVTEKGKDVELRCDPISGHTALYWYRQSLGQGLEFLIYFQGNSAPDKSGLPSDRFSAERTGGSVSTLTIQRTQQEDSAVYLCASSPGRTAEGNTIYFGEGSWLTVV.

The chain employs TRBV19 and TRBJ1-5, with 7 bases identical to TRBD1. CDR1 and CDR2 from the germline V gene are LNHDA and SQIVND (reference sequence). The CDR3 spans 18 residues. With 3 bases clipped from V and 0 bases from J, the junction kept 11 bases outside the gene matches. CDR3 sequence (DNA): TGTGCCAGTAGTATTTCGGGACAGCTACTTAATAGCAATCAGCCCCAGCATTTT. It codes for CASSISGQLLNSNQPQHF.

The V call is TRBV18, the J call TRBJ2-2; 7 bases fit TRBD1. The CDR3 runs 16 residues. The ends lost 3 bases at V and 6 bases at J; junction bases unmatched: 10. Germline V gives CDR1 KGHSH, CDR2 LQKENI. The CDR3 loop is CASSPTAAGGSGELFF. CDR3 DNA sequence: TGTGCCAGCTCACCCACTGCGGCAGGGGGATCCGGGGAGCTGTTTTTT.